In this sample, the clone carrying this T cell receptor beta chain turned up once. What it recognizes is unknown. Germline V gene sequence: CDR1 SGHAT, CDR2 FQNNGV. Trimming stripped 8 bases from V and 0 bases from J, with 20 bases between. The CDR3 totals 18 residues. Time point described: cycle 4 day 1 (C4D1), after six to seven weeks of nivolumab. All trial patients relapsed after autologous stem cell transplantation. This sample stems from a study of PD-1 blockade in classical Hodgkin lymphoma. The overall study: With a 2-week interval, patients received intravenous nivolumab at 3 mg/kg. Whole-study findings and limits: Complete responders matched newly diagnosed patients in baseline diversity. Significant TCR diversity gains by C4D1 occurred in CD4+ but not CD8+ cells.

Clones were read by immunoSEQ multiplex PCR, and TCRdb kept only the in-frame ones, dropping some. The sample yields roughly 100,000 clones, approximately 89% seen once. The source is a human donor with classical Hodgkin lymphoma. The chain joins TRBV11-2 to TRBJ2-6; D gene uncertain. Sequenced material: peripheral blood mononuclear cells (PBMCs), taken before the fourth cycle of nivolumab. DNA of the CDR3: TGTGCCAGCCGGTACAAGGGTGCCCTACCCTCTGGGGCCAACGTCCTGACTTTC. The encoded protein is CASRYKGALPSGANVLTF.